This is a list of T cell receptor beta chains from one sample in a study of T cell responses to AZD1222 COVID-19 vaccine. The assay was immunoSEQ multiplex PCR, and TCRdb's table has in-frame clones only and misses some. The sample has about 170,000 clones; over 85% are singletons. The specimen was peripheral blood, collected on day 0 of AZD1222 vaccination. These receptors all come from an adult in good health. Each CDR3 is given with its conserved first and last residue. Fields, in order: V gene, clone size, D gene, J gene, CDR3 protein, CDR3 DNA. D genes are given only for firm matches. Not every row has a clone size; where given, it reads once, few, many or a size class.

>TRBV3-1/TRBV3-2|once|NA|TRBJ1-5
CASSQGYNAGNQPQHF
TGTGCCAGCAGCCAAGGCTACAATGCGGGCAATCAGCCCCAGCATTTT
>TRBV5-1|once|NA|TRBJ1-4
CASSLVSGLTGEKLFF
TGCGCCAGCAGCTTGGTATCGGGGCTGACGGGTGAAAAACTGTTTTTT
>TRBV15|few|TRBD1|TRBJ1-6
CATSRGTGARLGSPLHF
TGTGCCACCAGCAGAGGAACAGGGGCCCGATTGGGTTCACCCCTCCACTTT
>TRBV7-3|NA|TRBD1|TRBJ2-3
CASSRQGAGTQYF
TGTGCCAGCAGCCGACAGGGGGCGGGTACGCAGTATTTT
>TRBV5-1|NA|NA|TRBJ1-6
CASTLRTAQDSPLHF
TGCGCCAGCACCCTACGGACAGCCCAGGATTCACCCCTCCACTTT
>TRBV3-1/TRBV3-2|NA|NA|TRBJ2-1
CASSPRESYNEQFF
TGTGCCAGCAGCCCCAGGGAGTCCTACAATGAGCAGTTCTTC
>TRBV10-3|NA|NA|TRBJ1-3
CAISERDSGNTIYF
TGTGCCATCAGTGAGAGGGACTCTGGAAACACCATATATTTT
>TRBV5-1|NA|NA|TRBJ1-1
CASSLGVPAGEAFF
TGCGCCAGCAGCTTGGGGGTCCCCGCGGGGGAAGCTTTCTTT
>TRBV27|NA|NA|TRBJ2-7
CASSFGYSYEQYF
TGTGCCAGCAGTTTTGGGTACTCCTACGAGCAGTACTTC
>TRBV5-4|NA|NA|TRBJ2-1
CASSPRRGGRDNEQFF
TGTGCCAGCAGCCCCCGCCGCGGGGGCCGGGACAATGAGCAGTTCTTC
>TRBV18|NA|TRBD2|TRBJ2-7
CASSPGLPIEQYF
TGTGCCAGCTCGCCGGGACTACCAATTGAGCAGTACTTC
>TRBV7-9|NA|NA|TRBJ1-5
CASSDEGRSQHF
TGTGCCAGCAGCGACGAGGGGAGGTCCCAGCATTTT
>TRBV5-1|NA|TRBD1|TRBJ1-1
CASSIQGGHTEAFF
TGCGCCAGCAGCATACAGGGGGGGCACACTGAAGCTTTCTTT
>TRBV27|NA|NA|TRBJ2-1
CASSLSRVNGNEQFF
TGTGCCAGCAGTTTATCGCGTGTTAATGGGAATGAGCAGTTCTTC
>TRBV2|NA|TRBD1|TRBJ2-6
CASRDAGTGVTEAGANVLTF
TGTGCCAGCCGAGATGCCGGGACAGGGGTCACCGAAGCTGGGGCCAACGTCCTGACTTTC
>TRBV27|NA|NA|TRBJ1-1
CASSTGSKSAEAFF
TGTGCCAGCAGCACAGGGTCGAAAAGCGCTGAAGCTTTCTTT
>TRBV4-2|NA|NA|TRBJ1-1
CASSHDTPNTEAFF
TGTGCCAGCAGCCATGACACCCCAAACACTGAAGCTTTCTTT
>TRBV7-9|NA|TRBD2|TRBJ2-1
CASSEVIGLAAYNEQFF
TGTGCCAGCAGCGAAGTGATTGGGCTAGCGGCCTACAATGAGCAGTTCTTC
>TRBV15|NA|TRBD1|TRBJ2-2
CATGTGRRTGELFF
TGTGCCACCGGGACAGGGCGTCGGACCGGGGAGCTGTTTTTT
>TRBV6-5|NA|NA|TRBJ2-2
CASSYSQGKTGELFF
TGTGCCAGCAGTTACTCGCAGGGGAAGACCGGGGAGCTGTTTTTT
>TRBV9|NA|NA|TRBJ2-5
CASSVDPGPVETQYF
TGTGCCAGCAGCGTAGATCCCGGGCCGGTAGAGACCCAGTACTTC
>TRBV27|NA|NA|TRBJ1-2
CASSPFRTASYGYTF
TGTGCCAGCAGTCCCTTTCGGACGGCATCCTATGGCTACACCTTC
>TRBV5-1|once|NA|TRBJ1-2
CASSLAGTFYGYTF
TGCGCCAGCAGCTTGGCCGGGACCTTCTATGGCTACACCTTC
>TRBV11-2|NA|TRBD1|TRBJ2-7
CASSLGTGGPYEQYF
TGTGCCAGCAGCTTGGGGACAGGGGGCCCTTACGAGCAGTACTTC
>TRBV6-1|NA|NA|TRBJ1-6
CASSDVINSPLHF
TGTGCCAGCAGTGACGTTATAAATTCACCCCTCCACTTT
>TRBV5-8|NA|NA|TRBJ1-2
CASSRERVWRNGYTF
TGTGCCAGCAGCCGCGAGAGGGTGTGGAGGAATGGCTACACCTTC
>TRBV11-2|NA|TRBD1|TRBJ2-1
CASSLNRDRTYNEQFF
TGTGCCAGCAGCTTAAACCGGGACAGGACTTACAATGAGCAGTTCTTC
>TRBV11-2|NA|TRBD1|TRBJ1-5
CASSLTGVSNQPQHF
TGTGCCAGCAGCCTGACAGGGGTTAGCAATCAGCCCCAGCATTTT